This T cell receptor (beta chain) was identified in a study of blood T cells in healthy people across ages. For the second PCR, which ran for about 6 to 11 cycles, a sample-barcoded 5' primer and a J-beta primer mix were used. TCRdb used MiXCR to reprocess the 5' RACE reads, holding one entry per CDR3 protein. The sample lists approximately 780,000 distinct CDR3 sequences; 20% to 30% were seen once. A remark on this clonotype: The antigen remains undetermined.

Findings and caveats of the study: With donor CMV status unknown, expanded clonotype changes were possibly confounded.

CDR3 length: 16 residues. Germline V gene lookup returns CDR1 SGHRS and CDR2 YFSETQ. Trimming pared 2 bases from V and 1 base from J, leaving 10 bases between. In addition, the sample was reused for a study of T cells of mothers and their children. That paper notes: Addition of sample barcodes and 2-4 random nucleotides occurred through the M1S primer of the second PCR. The analysis detected no persistent microchimeric T cell clones.

This chain uses TRBV5-1 with TRBJ2-6; D unresolved. The sample comprised blood. The TCR originated in a boy younger than 18 in good health. The CDR3, as DNA: TGCGCCAGCAGCTTAATTCGTGTTTCTGGGGCCAACGTCCTGACTTTC. It encodes CASSLIRVSGANVLTF. The full variable domain, rest sourced from reference TRBV5-1 and TRBJ2-6, is KAGVTQTPRYLIKTRGQQVTLSCSPISGHRSVSWYQQTPGQGLQFLFEYFSETQRNKGNFPGRFSGRQFSNSRSEMNVSTLELGDSALYLCASSLIRVSGANVLTFGAGSRLTVL.